The rows below give T cell receptor beta chains drawn from one sample of a study of beta chain features in type 1 diabetes. Profiling relied on immunoSEQ multiplex PCR, and the TCRdb table lists in-frame clones only, not all of them. Here the sample spans about 700,000 clones, about an eighth being singletons. The sample taken for sequencing was naive CD4+ T cells from blood. The receptors shown here come from a man between 18 and 29 years old with type 1 diabetes. Both conserved end residues are trimmed from each CDR3.

J gene: TRBJ1-2; V gene: TRBV14; CDR3 protein: ASTQGSDYGYT
J gene: TRBJ2-3; V gene: TRBV6-6; CDR3 protein: ASSTRTSDPTQY
J gene: TRBJ2-1; V gene: TRBV11-2; CDR3 protein: ASSSHLAGDSYNEQF
J gene: TRBJ2-5; V gene: TRBV9; CDR3 protein: ASSVGWSGGQETQY
J gene: TRBJ1-1; V gene: TRBV10-3; CDR3 protein: AITEDRDIEAF
J gene: TRBJ2-5; V gene: TRBV7-9; CDR3 protein: ASSTLAGGGETQY
J gene: TRBJ1-1; V gene: TRBV30; CDR3 protein: AWGVGTGLRRITEAF
J gene: TRBJ2-6; V gene: TRBV5-5; CDR3 protein: ASSLGAGDSGANVLT
J gene: TRBJ1-4; V gene: TRBV30; CDR3 protein: AWSETASNEKLF
J gene: TRBJ1-5; V gene: TRBV7-2; CDR3 protein: ASSLSGDSTYQPQH
J gene: TRBJ1-5; V gene: TRBV10-3; CDR3 protein: AIKEEGHQPQH
J gene: TRBJ2-5; V gene: TRBV28; CDR3 protein: ASRTVQETQY
J gene: TRBJ2-2; V gene: TRBV27; CDR3 protein: ASSLPGGGVGELF
J gene: TRBJ2-2; V gene: TRBV20-1; CDR3 protein: SAGPGELF
J gene: TRBJ2-3; V gene: TRBV5-1; CDR3 protein: ASRAGEGTDTQY
J gene: TRBJ2-3; V gene: TRBV28; CDR3 protein: AGGTGPSTDTQY
J gene: TRBJ2-7; V gene: TRBV18; CDR3 protein: ASSPQRQVVYEQY
J gene: TRBJ2-6; V gene: TRBV9; CDR3 protein: ASSAAGSSGANVLT
J gene: TRBJ2-1; V gene: TRBV19; CDR3 protein: ASSMGDAYNEQF
J gene: TRBJ1-5; V gene: TRBV18; CDR3 protein: ASSPGTGTSNQPQH
J gene: TRBJ1-1; V gene: TRBV13; CDR3 protein: ASSGEQENTEAF
J gene: TRBJ1-5; V gene: TRBV10-3; CDR3 protein: AISVFGVEEPQH
J gene: TRBJ1-1; V gene: TRBV2; CDR3 protein: ASCQGEDTEAF
J gene: TRBJ1-1; V gene: TRBV5-6; CDR3 protein: ASSLSGLNTEAF
J gene: TRBJ2-2; V gene: TRBV7-7; CDR3 protein: ASSLVLAGGELF
J gene: TRBJ2-2; V gene: TRBV10-3; CDR3 protein: ATTGVHTGELF
J gene: TRBJ2-3; V gene: TRBV6-5; CDR3 protein: ATRRGALTDTQY
J gene: TRBJ2-7; V gene: TRBV4-2; CDR3 protein: ASSQVAGGSYEQY
J gene: TRBJ1-2; V gene: TRBV18; CDR3 protein: ASSQSGTGSYGYT
J gene: TRBJ2-7; V gene: TRBV11-2; CDR3 protein: ASSFDLFRSYEQY
J gene: TRBJ2-7; V gene: TRBV6-1; CDR3 protein: ASRAPTRGPYEQY